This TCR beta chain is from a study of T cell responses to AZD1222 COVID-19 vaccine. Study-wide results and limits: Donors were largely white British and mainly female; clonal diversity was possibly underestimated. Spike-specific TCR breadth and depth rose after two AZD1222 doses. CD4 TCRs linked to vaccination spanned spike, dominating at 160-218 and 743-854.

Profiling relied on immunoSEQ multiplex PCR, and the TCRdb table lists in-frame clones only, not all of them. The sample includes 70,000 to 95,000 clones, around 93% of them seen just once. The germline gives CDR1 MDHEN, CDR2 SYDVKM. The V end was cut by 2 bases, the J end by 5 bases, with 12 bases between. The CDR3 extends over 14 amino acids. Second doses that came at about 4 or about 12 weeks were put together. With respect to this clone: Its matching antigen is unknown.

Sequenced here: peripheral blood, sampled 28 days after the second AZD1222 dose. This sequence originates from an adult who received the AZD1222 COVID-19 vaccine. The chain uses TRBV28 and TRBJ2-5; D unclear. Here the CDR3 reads CASSLGSVLETQYF. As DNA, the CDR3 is TGTGCCAGCAGTTTAGGTTCTGTTTTGGAGACCCAGTACTTC. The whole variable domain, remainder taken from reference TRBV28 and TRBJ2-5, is DVKVTQSSRYLVKRTGEKVFLECVQDMDHENMFWYRQDPGLGLRLIYFSYDVKMKEKGDIPEGYSVSREKKERFSLILESASTNQTSMYLCASSLGSVLETQYFGPGTRLLVL.